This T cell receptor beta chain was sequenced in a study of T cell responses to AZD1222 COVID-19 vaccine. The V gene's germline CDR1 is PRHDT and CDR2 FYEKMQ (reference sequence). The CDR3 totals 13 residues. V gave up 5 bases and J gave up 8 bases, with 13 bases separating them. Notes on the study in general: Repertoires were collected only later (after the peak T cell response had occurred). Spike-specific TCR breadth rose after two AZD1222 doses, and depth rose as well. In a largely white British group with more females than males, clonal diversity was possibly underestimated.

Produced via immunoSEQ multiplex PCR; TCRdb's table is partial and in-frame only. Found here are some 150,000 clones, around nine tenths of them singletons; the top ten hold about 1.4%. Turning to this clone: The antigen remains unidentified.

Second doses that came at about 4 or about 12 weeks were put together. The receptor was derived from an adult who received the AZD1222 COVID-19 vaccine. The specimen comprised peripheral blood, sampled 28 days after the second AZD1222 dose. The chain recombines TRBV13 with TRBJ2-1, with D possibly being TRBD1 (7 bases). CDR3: CASSPRGAHEQFF. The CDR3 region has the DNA TGTGCCAGCAGCCCCAGGGGGGCCCATGAGCAGTTCTTC.